Below, 11 T cell receptor beta chains from the same sample are listed, as sequenced in a study of CD4 T cells in relation to SARS-CoV-2 and coronaviruses. Antigen specificity for these receptors is unknown. Before the COVID-19 pandemic, during about 2011-2019, CD4+ T cells were taken from unexposed donors. Isolation of CD4+ T cells took place after about 9 days in culture. Using immunoSEQ multiplex PCR, the repertoire was profiled, and TCRdb retains in-frame clones only, with some absent. The sample contains 15,000 to 20,000 clones, about 80% of which appear only once. Sequencing used CD4+ T cells from PBMCs, cultured in vitro. Every receptor here comes from a human donor in good health.

This chain uses TRBV10-1 with TRBJ2-5; 12 nucleotides align to TRBD2. The CDR3 totals 16 residues. Trimming at V came to 5 bases and at J to 2 bases, leaving 6 bases not matched to a gene. CDR1 and CDR2 (germline): WNHNN, SYGVQD (reference sequence). The CDR3 DNA reads as TGCGCCAGCAGTAGGCTAGCGGGAGGGGGACAAGAGACCCAGTACTTC. Amino acid sequence: CASSRLAGGGQETQYF.

The chain joins TRBV9 to TRBJ2-3; D is unclear. Deletions cut 4 bases from V and 4 bases from J, with 7 bases between. Germline CDR1 and CDR2: SGDLS and YYNGEE. The CDR3 loop spans 12 amino acids. Here the CDR3 DNA reads TGTGCCAGCAGCCGGAGCTCAGATACGCAGTATTTT. Translation: CASSRSSDTQYF.

As DNA, the CDR3 is TGTGCCACCAGCAAAATGGGGCAGGCCAAAAACATTCAGTACTTC. Its translation: CATSKMGQAKNIQYF. The chain is built from TRBV15 and TRBJ2-4; tentatively, D is TRBD1 (5 bases). This CDR3 comprises 15 residues. With 4 bases removed from V and 1 base from J, the gap between germline ends came to 11 bases. CDR1 and CDR2 from the germline V gene are LNHNV and YYDKDF (reference sequence).

The chain recombines TRBV19 with TRBJ2-6; perhaps TRBD2 as D (6 bases). With 7 bases removed from V and 1 base from J, the gap between germline ends came to 20 bases. The CDR3 runs to 18 residues. Germline values: CDR1 LNHDA, CDR2 SQIVND (reference sequence). CDR3 DNA: TGTGCCAGTACCCCGGGCGGGGTTGGAACGTCTGGGGCCAACGTCCTGACTTTC. Its translation: CASTPGGVGTSGANVLTF.

The chain recombines TRBV2 with TRBJ2-7; D possibly corresponds to TRBD2 (6 bases). The ends were cut back, 2 bases at V and 5 bases at J, with 19 bases in the middle. The CDR3 is 16 residues long. CDR1 and CDR2 (germline): SNHLY, FYNNEI. The CDR3 spells CASSESFITRDDEQYF. CDR3 bases: TGTGCCAGCAGTGAATCCTTCATTACGCGGGACGACGAGCAGTACTTC.

The chain links TRBV4-1 to TRBJ2-2, with 9 nucleotides matching TRBD2. V was pared by 4 bases and J by 6 bases, with 9 bases of the junction left unmatched. This CDR3 is 16 amino acids long. Germline-derived CDR1 and CDR2 are MGHRA and YSYEKL. Here the CDR3 DNA reads TGCGCCAGCAGCCTTTATAGCGGGAGTTCTCCCGGGGAGCTGTTTTTT. Protein product: CASSLYSGSSPGELFF.

This clone showed up just once. The chain joins TRBV5-1 to TRBJ2-5, with 7 bases lining up with TRBD1. J was trimmed by 2 bases and V by 5 bases; bases with no gene match: 9. Germline loops: CDR1 SGHRS, CDR2 YFSETQ. The length of the CDR3 is 15 residues. The CDR3 loop is CASRQDRDRQETQYF. For the CDR3, the DNA is TGCGCCAGCAGACAAGACCGGGACAGACAAGAGACCCAGTACTTC.

In its sample, this clone was seen a few times. This chain links TRBV28 with TRBJ1-6; 9 bases are a match to TRBD1. J was trimmed by 7 bases and V by 5 bases; bases with no gene match: 9. This CDR3 has 16 amino acids. Germline CDR1 reads MDHEN; CDR2 reads SYDVKM. CDR3 nucleotide sequence: TGTGCCAGCAGTCCAGGGACAGGGTTCATGAATTCACCCCTCCACTTT. This codes for CASSPGTGFMNSPLHF.

The chain couples TRBV24-1 to TRBJ1-2; D possibly corresponds to TRBD1 (5 bases). CDR3 length: 15 amino acids. Trimming took 3 bases from V and 8 from J, leaving 18 bases between them. The germline V gene has CDR1 KGHDR and CDR2 SFDVKD. The CDR3 DNA is TGTGCCACCAGTGATGCGGGGCCCCCACAGACAGGCTACACCTTC. Amino acids: CATSDAGPPQTGYTF.

This clone was found a few times. CDR3: CASSLSRSTDTQYF. As DNA, the CDR3 is TGTGCCAGCAGCTTATCCAGAAGCACAGATACGCAGTATTTT. The V and J genes are TRBV7-8 and TRBJ2-3; D unclear. V gave up 2 bases and J gave up 0 bases, with 6 bases separating them. CDR1 is SGHVS and CDR2 is FQNEAQ in the germline V gene. The CDR3 runs to 14 residues.

This chain joins TRBV18 and TRBJ1-1; 8 bases are shared with TRBD1. Unmatched junction bases numbered 8, after V lost 3 bases and J lost 2 bases. This CDR3 has 16 residues. The germline gives CDR1 KGHSH, CDR2 LQKENI. The CDR3 nucleotides are TGTGCCAGCTCACCGGGCAGGACAGGGCCTAACACTGAAGCTTTCTTT. This encodes CASSPGRTGPNTEAFF. Drawing the rest from reference TRBV18 and TRBJ1-1, the complete variable domain is NAGVMQNPRHLVRRRGQEARLRCSPMKGHSHVYWYRQLPEEGLKFMVYLQKENIIDESGMPKERFSAEFPKEGPSILRIQQVVRGDSAAYFCASSPGRTGPNTEAFFGQGTRLTVV.